A selection of T cell receptor beta chains follows, all from one sample in a study of Ad26.COV2.S vaccination and SARS-CoV-2 variants. Data came from immunoSEQ multiplex PCR; TCRdb stores just in-frame clones and leaves some out. The sample includes a few hundred thousand clones, under 90% of them seen just once. The sample consisted of peripheral blood, taken in a trial of Ad26.COV2.S vaccine versus placebo. These receptors were collected from a person between 18 and 65 years old who received the Ad26.COV2.S COVID-19 vaccine or a placebo. CDR3s include the opening cysteine and the closing phenylalanine or tryptophan. D genes are given only for firm matches. A row's size may be missing; if present it is once, few, many or a size class.

16	TRBJ2-6	TRBV18	-	-	CASSPQGGSGANVLTF	TGTGCCAGCTCACCACAAGGCGGTTCTGGGGCCAACGTCCTGACTTTC
11	TRBJ1-2	TRBV12-3/TRBV12-4	-	-	CASSPGYGYTF	TGTGCCAGCAGTCCAGGCTATGGCTACACCTTC
19	TRBJ1-6	TRBV15	TRBD1	-	CATSRHPGTEGSHNSPLHF	TGTGCCACCAGCAGACATCCGGGGACAGAGGGTTCCCATAATTCACCCCTCCACTTT
15	TRBJ1-1	TRBV5-1	-	-	CASSLIPGDNTEAFF	TGCGCCAGCAGCTTAATTCCGGGTGATAACACTGAAGCTTTCTTT
15	TRBJ2-3	TRBV29-1	TRBD2	once	CSADPSGGVTDTQYF	TGCAGCGCAGACCCTAGCGGGGGGGTGACAGATACGCAGTATTTT
17	TRBJ2-2	TRBV5-1	TRBD2	-	CASSFRLAGGRSGELFF	TGCGCCAGCAGCTTTCGACTAGCGGGGGGTCGGAGCGGGGAGCTGTTTTTT
15	TRBJ2-1	TRBV30	-	-	CAWSAFGMRSNEQFF	TGTGCCTGGTCCGCTTTTGGGATGCGGTCGAATGAGCAGTTCTTC
14	TRBJ2-7	TRBV27	-	-	CASSLGGPSYEQYF	TGTGCCAGCAGTTTGGGGGGGCCCTCCTACGAGCAGTACTTC
13	TRBJ1-3	TRBV25-1	-	few	CATTGPSGNTIYF	TGTGCCACCACGGGACCCTCTGGAAACACCATATATTTT
13	TRBJ2-1	TRBV12-3/TRBV12-4	TRBD2	-	CASSPWTSAEQFF	TGTGCCAGCAGCCCATGGACTAGCGCTGAGCAGTTCTTC
15	TRBJ1-2	TRBV4-3	-	-	CASSFRSGLNYGYTF	TGCGCCAGCAGCTTCAGGTCGGGCTTAAACTATGGCTACACCTTC
11	TRBJ1-1	TRBV25-1	-	once	CASSELRVAFF	TGTGCCAGCAGTGAATTAAGGGTGGCTTTCTTT
16	TRBJ2-3	TRBV9	-	-	CASSPPAASGTDTQYF	TGTGCCAGCAGCCCACCGGCGGCTAGCGGCACAGATACGCAGTATTTT
15	TRBJ1-4	TRBV28	-	once	CASSRGRPVNEKLFF	TGTGCCAGCAGCCGGGGACGGCCAGTTAATGAAAAACTGTTTTTT
13	TRBJ2-7	TRBV30	TRBD2	-	CAWSLAGAGEQYF	TGTGCCTGGAGCTTAGCGGGAGCTGGCGAGCAGTACTTC
15	TRBJ2-5	TRBV11-3	-	-	CASSLEARHYGTQYF	TGTGCCAGCAGCTTAGAGGCTCGTCATTACGGGACCCAGTACTTC
16	TRBJ1-2	TRBV13	TRBD1	-	CASSSDVGQFNYGYTF	TGTGCCAGCAGCTCCGACGTGGGACAGTTTAACTATGGCTACACCTTC
18	TRBJ2-1	TRBV5-1	-	-	CASSLYSIQRSPRNEQFF	TGCGCCAGCAGCTTGTACTCCATCCAGCGGAGCCCAAGGAATGAGCAGTTCTTC
16	TRBJ2-1	TRBV20-1	TRBD2	-	CSASIGGRAQNNEQFF	TGCAGTGCTAGTATTGGCGGGAGGGCCCAGAACAATGAGCAGTTCTTC
14	TRBJ1-2	TRBV6-4	TRBD1	once	CASRMTGGPLGYTF	TGTGCCAGCAGGATGACAGGGGGCCCTCTTGGCTACACCTTC
13	TRBJ2-2	TRBV5-1	-	-	CASSLDPTGELFF	TGCGCCAGCAGCTTGGACCCCACCGGGGAGCTGTTTTTT
15	TRBJ2-1	TRBV15	-	once	CATSRDRGRVYEQFF	TGTGCCACCAGCAGAGATAGGGGCAGGGTGTATGAGCAGTTCTTC
12	TRBJ1-1	TRBV7-9	-	-	CASSLAGTEAFF	TGTGCCAGCAGCTTAGCGGGGACTGAAGCTTTCTTT
12	TRBJ1-5	TRBV6-5	-	-	CASRHAREPQHF	TGTGCCAGCAGACATGCGCGGGAGCCCCAGCATTTT
14	TRBJ2-7	TRBV13	-	once	CASSSWTASYEQYF	TGTGCCAGCAGCTCGTGGACTGCCTCCTACGAGCAGTACTTC
14	TRBJ1-5	TRBV18	-	-	CASSPNRENQPQHF	TGTGCCAGCTCACCAAACAGGGAGAATCAGCCCCAGCATTTT
12	TRBJ1-2	TRBV18	TRBD1	-	CASSRTGNGYTF	TGTGCCAGCTCGCGGACAGGGAATGGCTACACCTTC
15	TRBJ1-4	TRBV9	-	-	CASSYRWGINEKLFF	TGTGCCAGCAGCTACCGTTGGGGGATTAATGAAAAACTGTTTTTT
13	TRBJ2-7	TRBV29-1	-	-	CSVEGDAGWEQYF	TGCAGCGTTGAGGGTGACGCCGGCTGGGAGCAGTACTTC
15	TRBJ1-2	TRBV9	-	-	CASSVESGERDGYTF	TGTGCCAGCAGCGTAGAGTCGGGGGAGAGAGATGGCTACACCTTC
14	TRBJ1-1	TRBV19	-	-	CASSIGRVRTEAFF	TGTGCCAGTAGTATAGGACGGGTGAGGACTGAAGCTTTCTTT
16	TRBJ1-2	TRBV7-2	-	-	CASSLAQGLPQDGYTF	TGTGCCAGCAGCTTAGCGCAGGGCCTTCCTCAGGATGGCTACACCTTC
13	TRBJ2-7	TRBV7-3	-	-	CASSLDASHEQYF	TGTGCCAGCAGCTTAGATGCGAGTCACGAGCAGTACTTC
15	TRBJ1-2	TRBV9	-	-	CASSVDRAAFSGYTF	TGTGCCAGCAGCGTAGACAGGGCGGCCTTCAGTGGCTACACCTTC
13	TRBJ1-1	TRBV5-1	-	-	CASKGQTNTEAFF	TGCGCCAGCAAAGGGCAGACGAACACTGAAGCTTTCTTT
15	TRBJ2-5	TRBV3-1/TRBV3-2	TRBD2	many	CASSLNGGAQETQYF	TGTGCCAGCAGTTTAAACGGGGGGGCACAAGAGACCCAGTACTTC
14	TRBJ2-3	TRBV3-1/TRBV3-2	-	once	CASSQETRSDTQYF	TGTGCCAGCAGCCAAGAGACGCGGTCAGATACGCAGTATTTT
12	TRBJ1-1	TRBV10-1	-	-	CASPQRVPEAFF	TGCGCCAGCCCCCAGCGAGTACCGGAAGCTTTCTTT
15	TRBJ1-1	TRBV7-9	-	-	CASSPAVGARTEAFF	TGTGCCAGCAGCCCTGCCGTGGGGGCGAGAACTGAAGCTTTCTTT
13	TRBJ2-5	TRBV12-3/TRBV12-4	-	-	CASSLGTEGDQYF	TGTGCCAGCAGTTTAGGGACTGAGGGGGACCAGTACTTC
17	TRBJ1-2	TRBV18	TRBD1	once	CASSLIPGQGDEYGYTF	TGTGCCAGCTCACTTATCCCGGGACAGGGGGACGAGTATGGCTACACCTTC
15	TRBJ2-7	TRBV27	-	-	CASSLDRGTSYEQYF	TGTGCCAGCAGTTTAGATCGCGGGACCTCCTACGAGCAGTACTTC
12	TRBJ1-3	TRBV28	-	-	CASSLTLNTIYF	TGTGCCAGCAGTCTGACCCTAAACACCATATATTTT
12	TRBJ2-7	TRBV5-4	-	-	CASSSNIDEQYF	TGTGCCAGCAGCTCCAACATTGACGAGCAGTACTTC
14	TRBJ2-7	TRBV5-4	TRBD2	-	CASSFTSGPYEQYF	TGTGCCAGCAGCTTCACTAGCGGACCTTACGAGCAGTACTTC
13	TRBJ2-7	TRBV10-2	-	-	CASRAREAYEQYF	TGCGCCAGCAGAGCCAGGGAGGCTTACGAGCAGTACTTC
16	TRBJ2-2	TRBV27	TRBD1	once	CASSFFGTGRMRELFF	TGTGCCAGCAGTTTTTTCGGGACAGGGCGGATGAGGGAGCTGTTTTTT
16	TRBJ2-5	TRBV15	-	-	CATSRDKLAEQETQYF	TGTGCCACCAGCAGAGATAAACTAGCTGAACAAGAGACCCAGTACTTC
15	TRBJ2-6	TRBV9	-	once	CASSIQPSGANVLTF	TGTGCCAGCAGCATACAACCTTCTGGGGCCAACGTCCTGACTTTC
15	TRBJ2-3	TRBV5-4	-	-	CASSFGGLRTDTQYF	TGTGCCAGCAGCTTCGGGGGTTTAAGGACAGATACGCAGTATTTT
12	TRBJ2-7	TRBV7-2	-	-	CASSQRPHEQYF	TGTGCCAGCAGCCAGCGCCCTCACGAGCAGTACTTC
12	TRBJ1-1	TRBV5-4	TRBD1	-	CASQGANTEAFF	TGTGCCAGCCAGGGGGCGAACACTGAAGCTTTCTTT
12	TRBJ2-4	TRBV30	-	-	CAWTQGGDIQYF	TGTGCCTGGACCCAGGGGGGAGACATTCAGTACTTC
17	TRBJ1-1	TRBV9	-	-	CASSVGIGGRGDTEAFF	TGTGCCAGCAGCGTAGGAATTGGCGGACGGGGGGACACTGAAGCTTTCTTT
12	TRBJ1-1	TRBV6-5	-	-	CASRRLNTEAFF	TGTGCCAGCAGAAGGCTGAACACTGAAGCTTTCTTT